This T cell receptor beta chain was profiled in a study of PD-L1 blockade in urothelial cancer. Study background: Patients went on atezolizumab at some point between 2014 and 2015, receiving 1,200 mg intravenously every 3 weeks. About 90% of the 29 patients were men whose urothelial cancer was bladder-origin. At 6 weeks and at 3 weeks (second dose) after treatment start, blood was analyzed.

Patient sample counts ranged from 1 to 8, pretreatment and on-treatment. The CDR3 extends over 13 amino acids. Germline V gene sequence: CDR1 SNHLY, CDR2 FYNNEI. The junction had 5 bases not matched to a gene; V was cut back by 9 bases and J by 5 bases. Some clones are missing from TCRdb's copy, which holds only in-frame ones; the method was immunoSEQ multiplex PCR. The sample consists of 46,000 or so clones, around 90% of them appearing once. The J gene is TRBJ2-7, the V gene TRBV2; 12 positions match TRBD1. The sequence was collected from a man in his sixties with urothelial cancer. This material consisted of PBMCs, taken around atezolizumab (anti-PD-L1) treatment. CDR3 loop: CARTGTGGHEQYF. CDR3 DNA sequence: TGTGCCAGAACCGGGACAGGGGGCCACGAGCAGTACTTC.